These T cell receptor beta chains were read from a single sample in a study of spatial heterogeneity in lung cancer. TCRdb called the 5' RACE reads again in MiXCR, with one record for every CDR3 protein. The table includes around 10,000 distinct CDR3 sequences, more than 3% detected once. The specimen comprised PBMCs, sampled at surgery. These receptors came from a female donor with early-stage non-small cell lung cancer. The CDR3 runs from the conserved cysteine through the conserved F or W. A D gene is named only where the DNA matches it firmly. Size tells how often a clone was seen (once, few, many) or the class of an expanded clone, and some rows leave it out.

D: -; J: TRBJ1-1; V: TRBV6-1; size: few; DNA: TGTGCCAGCAGTGAAGACCATGGGAGGGGGGACACTGAAGCTTTCTTT; CDR3: CASSEDHGRGDTEAFF
D: -; J: TRBJ2-1; V: TRBV27; size: -; DNA: TGTGCCAGCAGAGTCCTAGCGCTCAGCTCCTACAATGAGCAGTTCTTC; CDR3: CASRVLALSSYNEQFF
D: -; J: TRBJ1-6; V: TRBV4-3; size: medium-sized; DNA: TGCGCCAGCAGCCAAGATGCAGGGGTTCGACATTCACCCCTCCACTTT; CDR3: CASSQDAGVRHSPLHF
D: TRBD1; J: TRBJ2-2; V: TRBV28; size: many; DNA: TGTGCCAGCAGTTCCTACAGGGGGCGCTACGCCGGGGAGCTGTTTTTT; CDR3: CASSSYRGRYAGELFF
D: TRBD2; J: TRBJ2-3; V: TRBV28; size: many; DNA: TGTGCCAGCAAACCCCGGGGGGGCACAGATACGCAGTATTTT; CDR3: CASKPRGGTDTQYF
D: -; J: TRBJ1-2; V: TRBV7-9; size: many; DNA: TGTGCCAGCAGCTTACTGGAGGGCTACACCTTC; CDR3: CASSLLEGYTF
D: -; J: TRBJ2-3; V: TRBV28; size: many; DNA: TGTGCCAGCAGTTTTTCGGGGGATAGGACAGATACGCAGTATTTT; CDR3: CASSFSGDRTDTQYF
D: -; J: TRBJ2-1; V: TRBV20-1; size: many; DNA: TGCAGTACTAGGTACAATGAGCAGTTCTTC; CDR3: CSTRYNEQFF
D: -; J: TRBJ2-1; V: TRBV29-1; size: many; DNA: TGCAGCGTTGAAGAAGCAGGGCATGAGCAGTTCTTC; CDR3: CSVEEAGHEQFF
D: TRBD2; J: TRBJ2-3; V: TRBV7-2; size: many; DNA: TGTGCCAGCAGCAGCGGGACTAGCACAGATACGCAGTATTTT; CDR3: CASSSGTSTDTQYF
D: TRBD2; J: TRBJ2-1; V: TRBV20-1; size: many; DNA: TGCAGTGCTCTACCGGGACTAGCGGTTGATGAACAGTTCTTC; CDR3: CSALPGLAVDEQFF
D: TRBD2; J: TRBJ2-1; V: TRBV7-9; size: many; DNA: TGTGCCAGCAGCTTAGAAGGGACTAGGCGTAATGAGCAGTTCTTC; CDR3: CASSLEGTRRNEQFF
D: -; J: TRBJ2-1; V: TRBV12-3/TRBV12-4; size: many; DNA: TGTGCCAGCACCAAGGGGGGATACAATGAGCAGTTCTTC; CDR3: CASTKGGYNEQFF
D: -; J: TRBJ2-2; V: TRBV6-2/TRBV6-3; size: few; DNA: TGTGCCAACAGGCCGGGGGCCGGGGAGCTGTTTTTT; CDR3: CANRPGAGELFF
D: -; J: TRBJ2-1; V: TRBV6-1; size: many; DNA: TGTGCCAGCAGTGAAGCCACTTTTGGTGAGCAGTTCTTC; CDR3: CASSEATFGEQFF
D: TRBD2; J: TRBJ2-2; V: TRBV20-1; size: many; DNA: TGCAGTGCTAGAGATGGACTAGCGGGAGCCGGCACCGGGGAGCTGTTTTTT; CDR3: CSARDGLAGAGTGELFF
D: -; J: TRBJ2-3; V: TRBV18; size: few; DNA: TGTGCCAGCTCACCACCGGGGGGAAGTACGCAGTATTTT; CDR3: CASSPPGGSTQYF
D: -; J: TRBJ2-7; V: TRBV12-3/TRBV12-4; size: many; DNA: TGTGCCAGCAGTTTCGTCGGCCTTTCCCCCTACGAGCAGTACTTC; CDR3: CASSFVGLSPYEQYF
D: -; J: TRBJ2-1; V: TRBV7-2; size: many; DNA: TGTGCCAGCAGCCTAGGACAGACAAGGGAGCAGTTCTTC; CDR3: CASSLGQTREQFF
D: -; J: TRBJ2-5; V: TRBV5-1; size: many; DNA: TGCGCCAGCAGCTTTTCAGGTGAAGAGACCCAGTACTTC; CDR3: CASSFSGEETQYF
D: TRBD1; J: TRBJ1-5; V: TRBV7-2; size: -; DNA: TGTGCCAGCAGCACAGGGGGGGGCAATCAGCCCCAGCATTTT; CDR3: CASSTGGGNQPQHF